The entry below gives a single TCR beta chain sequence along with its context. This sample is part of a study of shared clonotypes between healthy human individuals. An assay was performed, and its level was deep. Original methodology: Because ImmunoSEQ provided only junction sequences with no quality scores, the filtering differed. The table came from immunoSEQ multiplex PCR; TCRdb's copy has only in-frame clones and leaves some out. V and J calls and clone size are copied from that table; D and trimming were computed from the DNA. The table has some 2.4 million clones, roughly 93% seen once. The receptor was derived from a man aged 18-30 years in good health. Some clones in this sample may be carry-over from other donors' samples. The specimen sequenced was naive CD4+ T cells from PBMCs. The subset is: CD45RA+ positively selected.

CDR3: CASSFYSTAEETQYF. Written as DNA, the CDR3 is TGCGCCAGCAGCTTCTACTCTACAGCCGAAGAGACCCAGTACTTC. The chain joins TRBV5-1 to TRBJ2-5; D is ambiguous. In germline, CDR1 is SGHRS, CDR2 YFSETQ. With 2 bases removed from V and 3 bases from J, the gap between germline ends came to 14 bases. The CDR3 runs to 15 residues.